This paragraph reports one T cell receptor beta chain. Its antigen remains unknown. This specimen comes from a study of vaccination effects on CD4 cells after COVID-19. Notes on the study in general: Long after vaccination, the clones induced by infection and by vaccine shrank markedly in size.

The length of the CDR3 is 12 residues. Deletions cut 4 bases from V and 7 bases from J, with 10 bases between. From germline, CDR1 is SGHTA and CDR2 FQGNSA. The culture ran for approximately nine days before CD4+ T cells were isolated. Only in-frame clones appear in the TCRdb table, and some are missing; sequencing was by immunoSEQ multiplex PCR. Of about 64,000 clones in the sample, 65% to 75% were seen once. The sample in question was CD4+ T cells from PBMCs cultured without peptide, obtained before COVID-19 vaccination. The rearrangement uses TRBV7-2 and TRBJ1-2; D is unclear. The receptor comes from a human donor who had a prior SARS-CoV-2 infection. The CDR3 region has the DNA TGTGCCAGCAGCTCGAAGAAGGGTGGCTACACCTTC. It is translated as CASSSKKGGYTF.